A selection of T cell receptor beta chains follows, all from one sample in a study of blood T cell repertoires in COVID-19. Clones were read by immunoSEQ multiplex PCR, and TCRdb kept only the in-frame ones, dropping some. Found here are some 200,000 clones, 80% to 85% of them singletons; the top ten hold 6% to 7%. The sequenced sample consisted of peripheral blood. The receptors stem from a woman aged 40 to 50 with acute or convalescent COVID-19. Each CDR3 is given with its conserved first and last residue. The D gene is left open where the match is weak. Clone size is shown for a subset of rows, as once, few, many or a class of expanded clone.

j_gene | abundance | v_gene | d_gene | CDR3nt | CDR3aa
TRBJ1-1 | . | TRBV6-2/TRBV6-3 | TRBD1 | TGTGCCAGCAGTTATTCAAGAAGGACAGGAGCTTTCTTT | CASSYSRRTGAFF
TRBJ2-1 | few | TRBV11-3 | TRBD2 | TGTGCCAGCAGCTCTAGCGGGGGGGCCAGTGAGCAGTTCTTC | CASSSSGGASEQFF
TRBJ2-5 | . | TRBV28 | . | TGTGCCAGCAGCCACTTTGGGCAGGGGACACAAGAGACCCAGTACTTC | CASSHFGQGTQETQYF
TRBJ2-1 | . | TRBV19 | TRBD1 | TGTGCCAGTAGACCGGGACAGGGTTACAATGAGCAGTTCTTC | CASRPGQGYNEQFF
TRBJ1-2 | . | TRBV5-6 | . | TGTGCCAGCAGCGCGTCAGGCGCAGGGTGGGGCTACACCTTC | CASSASGAGWGYTF
TRBJ1-6 | few | TRBV19 | . | TGTGCCAGTAGTATCGGCCCGGACAGATATAATTCACCCCTCCACTTT | CASSIGPDRYNSPLHF
TRBJ1-2 | . | TRBV19 | . | TGTGCCAGTATATTTACAGGTGGCTACACCTTC | CASIFTGGYTF
TRBJ1-1 | . | TRBV18 | . | TGTGCCAGCTCACAGGGAGGGGACACTGAAGCTTTCTTT | CASSQGGDTEAFF
TRBJ1-4 | . | TRBV19 | TRBD1 | TGTGCCAGTACTACGGGACAGGGATATTGGGAAAAACTGTTTTTT | CASTTGQGYWEKLFF
TRBJ1-2 | . | TRBV5-4 | TRBD1 | TGTGCCAGCAGCGGACAAGGGGGCGGGTATGGCTACACCTTC | CASSGQGGGYGYTF
TRBJ2-7 | . | TRBV7-8 | . | TGTGCCAGCAGCTTACGCAGGGTGAAGGCCTACGAGCAGTACTTC | CASSLRRVKAYEQYF
TRBJ1-2 | . | TRBV28 | . | TGTGCCAGCAGGCGGGGGCAGCTCTATGGCTACACCTTC | CASRRGQLYGYTF
TRBJ1-6 | . | TRBV7-6 | TRBD1 | TGTGCCAGCAGCAGACGACAGGGGGATAATTCACCCCTCCACTTT | CASSRRQGDNSPLHF
TRBJ1-4 | . | TRBV5-1 | . | TGCGCCAGCAGCTTGGCCAGGGTAGGGGAAGAAAAACTGTTTTTT | CASSLARVGEEKLFF
TRBJ2-1 | . | TRBV11-2 | . | TGTGCCAGCAGCCCAGGACAGATAAGCTCCTACAATGAGCAGTTCTTC | CASSPGQISSYNEQFF
TRBJ2-5 | few | TRBV19 | TRBD2 | TGTGCCAGTAGTATGACTAGCGTCCGAGAGACCCAGTACTTC | CASSMTSVRETQYF
TRBJ1-1 | . | TRBV28 | . | TGTGCCAGCAGTTTGGGGGGGCTAGGGACACCTCGGGCTTTCTTT | CASSLGGLGTPRAFF
TRBJ2-6 | . | TRBV7-3 | . | TGTGCCAGCAGCGTCGGGGGAAGCTCTGGGGCCAACGTCCTGACTTTC | CASSVGGSSGANVLTF
TRBJ2-1 | . | TRBV7-3 | TRBD2 | TGTGCCAGCAGCTTAAGGCGGGGGAATGAGCAGTTCTTC | CASSLRRGNEQFF
TRBJ2-1 | . | TRBV9 | TRBD2 | TGTGCCAGCAGCCCACGACTAGCGGGTCCCAATGAGCAGTTCTTC | CASSPRLAGPNEQFF
TRBJ1-2 | few | TRBV5-1 | TRBD1 | TGCGCCAGCAGCCGGGACAGGGGAGGGTTCGGCTACACCTTC | CASSRDRGGFGYTF
TRBJ1-1 | . | TRBV11-2 | . | TGTGCCAGCAGCTTAGGGGCCAAGAGCACTGAAGCTTTCTTT | CASSLGAKSTEAFF
TRBJ1-2 | . | TRBV29-1 | . | TGCAGCGCAGGGGACGGGGGAGGCTACACCTTC | CSAGDGGGYTF
TRBJ2-5 | once | TRBV5-1 | TRBD1 | TGCGCCAGCAGCTTGATCGGGACAGGGTTGGAGACCCAGTACTTC | CASSLIGTGLETQYF
TRBJ1-5 | . | TRBV2 | TRBD1 | TGTGCCAGCAGTGGTCCAGGGGGATATCAGCCCCAGCATTTT | CASSGPGGYQPQHF
TRBJ2-1 | . | TRBV12-5 | . | TGTGCTAGTGGTTTGGGACGGGGCAATGAGCAGTTCTTC | CASGLGRGNEQFF
TRBJ2-1 | . | TRBV28 | . | TGTGCCAGCACCTGGGGTGGCAGGGAGGAACAGTTCTTC | CASTWGGREEQFF
TRBJ2-1 | . | TRBV18 | . | TGTGCCAGCTCTTCAGGGGTATCCTCCTACAATGAGCAGTTCTTC | CASSSGVSSYNEQFF
TRBJ1-2 | . | TRBV7-8 | . | TGTGCCAGCAGCTCTAGGGGGGGGGCTGGCTACACCTTC | CASSSRGGAGYTF
TRBJ1-3 | . | TRBV10-3 | . | TGTGCCGCGCAAACCCCTGAAAGCTCTGGAAACACCATATATTTT | CAAQTPESSGNTIYF
TRBJ1-5 | . | TRBV19 | TRBD1 | TGTGCCAGTACCGGGACAGGGGTGCAGCCCCAGCATTTT | CASTGTGVQPQHF
TRBJ2-3 | . | TRBV7-3 | . | TGTGCCAGCAGCTTATTTCCAGGGGCAGATACGCAGTATTTT | CASSLFPGADTQYF
TRBJ2-1 | once | TRBV4-2 | TRBD2 | TGTGCCAGCAGCCAAACTAGCGGGACTTTCTATGAGCAGTTCTTC | CASSQTSGTFYEQFF
TRBJ2-2 | . | TRBV19 | . | TGTGCCAGTTCGCGCGTACTCGCGTCAAAGATAACCGGGGAGCTGTTTTTT | CASSRVLASKITGELFF
TRBJ1-4 | . | TRBV29-1 | TRBD1 | TGCAGCGTTGGGGGACAGGATACGCTCAATGAAAAACTGTTTTTT | CSVGGQDTLNEKLFF
TRBJ1-1 | . | TRBV5-1 | . | TGCGCCAGCAGCTTGGACCCAGGTTCGGACACTGAAGCTCTCTTT | CASSLDPGSDTEALF
TRBJ2-5 | . | TRBV24-1 | . | TGTGCCACCAGTGATTTTCTCGACCGAGGGGAGACCCAGTACTTC | CATSDFLDRGETQYF
TRBJ1-2 | . | TRBV29-1 | TRBD1 | TGCAGCCATACCGGGACAGGGGTAGGATATGGCTACACCTTC | CSHTGTGVGYGYTF
TRBJ1-5 | . | TRBV11-2 | . | TGTGCCAGCTCCGGGGGGGCGTATCAGCCCCAGCATTTT | CASSGGAYQPQHF
TRBJ1-1 | once | TRBV7-9 | . | TGTGCCAGCAGTGCGGACACGTACACTGAAGCTTTCTTT | CASSADTYTEAFF
TRBJ2-7 | . | TRBV5-5 | TRBD2 | TGTGCCAGCAGCTCACTTAGCGGGAGGGGAAACTACGAGCAGTACTTC | CASSSLSGRGNYEQYF
TRBJ1-6 | . | TRBV5-1 | . | TGCGCCAGCAGCTTGGGGAATACAGGACGGAACAATTCACCCCTCCACTTT | CASSLGNTGRNNSPLHF
TRBJ2-1 | . | TRBV18 | . | TGTGCCAGCTCACCTAAGACTAGTTACTATGAGCAGTTCTTC | CASSPKTSYYEQFF
TRBJ2-7 | few | TRBV27 | TRBD2 | TGTGCCAGCAGTGGGGGGGACCACGAGCAGTACTTC | CASSGGDHEQYF
TRBJ2-2 | . | TRBV28 | . | TGTGCCAGCAGTCCCATGGGGGGTTTGACCGGGGAGCTGTTTTTT | CASSPMGGLTGELFF
TRBJ1-2 | . | TRBV3-1/TRBV3-2 | . | TGTGCCAGCAGCCTCAGCCCGGGTAGCATCTATGGCTACACCTTC | CASSLSPGSIYGYTF
TRBJ2-7 | . | TRBV6-5 | TRBD1 | TGTGCCAGCAGGACACAGGGGAGCTCCTACGAGCAGTACTTC | CASRTQGSSYEQYF
TRBJ2-7 | . | TRBV29-1 | TRBD1 | TGCAGCGTTGAGGGGACAGGGAAGGTTTACGAGCAGTACTTC | CSVEGTGKVYEQYF
TRBJ1-2 | . | TRBV3-1/TRBV3-2 | TRBD1 | TGTGCCAGCGGTAACAGGGGGCCAGACTATGGCTACACCTTC | CASGNRGPDYGYTF
TRBJ2-3 | . | TRBV6-5 | . | TGTGCCAGCAGTTACGGTCTAGCGAGCACAGATACGCAGTATTTT | CASSYGLASTDTQYF
TRBJ2-3 | . | TRBV5-1 | . | TGCGCCAGCAGGGTGCAGGGCACTTACACAGATACGCAGTATTTT | CASRVQGTYTDTQYF
TRBJ2-5 | . | TRBV5-8 | TRBD2 | TGTGCCAGCAGCCGGTGGGGTAGCGGGTTCCAAGAGACCCAGTACTTC | CASSRWGSGFQETQYF
TRBJ2-7 | . | TRBV19 | . | TGTGCCAGTAGCGAGGAGAACTCCTACGAGCAGTACTTC | CASSEENSYEQYF
TRBJ2-3 | . | TRBV7-3 | TRBD1 | TGTGCCAGCAGCGAACCGGGACAGGGGTTTCAAACAGATACGCAGTATTTT | CASSEPGQGFQTDTQYF
TRBJ2-3 | once | TRBV29-1 | . | TGCAGCGTTGAAGATCGAGGGAGCGCAGATACGCAGTATTTT | CSVEDRGSADTQYF
TRBJ2-2 | . | TRBV15 | TRBD1 | TGTGCCACCAGCAGAGACCCACTTGGACAGGGGGCTGGCGGGGAGCTGTTTTTT | CATSRDPLGQGAGGELFF
TRBJ2-5 | . | TRBV30 | . | TGTGCCTGGAGGGGACCTTGGACAGATTGGGAGACCCAGTACTTC | CAWRGPWTDWETQYF
TRBJ2-2 | . | TRBV10-3 | . | TGTGCCGCCCGAGGGAGTGGCACCGGGGAGCTGTTTTTT | CAARGSGTGELFF
TRBJ1-6 | . | TRBV14 | TRBD1 | TGTGCCAGCAGCCCCGCGGACAGGGCCGCGTATTCACCCCTCCACTTT | CASSPADRAAYSPLHF
TRBJ2-1 | . | TRBV5-4 | . | TGTGCCAGCAGCGGGGGGTGGACACGGTTCTTC | CASSGGWTRFF